One and the same sample provided the 21 T cell receptor beta chains below, sequenced in a study of shared clonotypes between healthy human individuals. The protocol was immunoSEQ multiplex PCR, while the TCRdb copy is restricted to in-frame clones and leaves out a portion. The data show 800,000 or so clones, 95% to 97% seen once. Only CD45RO-negative cells positively selected for CCR7 counted as naive CD8 cells, so terminally differentiated effector memory CD45RA+ cells were excluded. Sample: naive CD8+ T cells sorted from blood. All receptors come from a man younger than 45 in good health.

The rearrangement links TRBV28 to TRBJ2-3, with TRBD2 as a possible D gene (6 bases). The CDR3 is 16 amino acids. Trimming took off 5 bases at V and 0 bases at J, with 15 bases between the two ends. Germline loops: CDR1 MDHEN, CDR2 SYDVKM. This CDR3 reads CASSVIAALSTDTQYF. CDR3 bases: TGTGCCAGCAGTGTCATAGCGGCCCTGAGCACAGATACGCAGTATTTT.

The chain recombines TRBV2 with TRBJ2-7; D might be TRBD1 (6 bases). CDR1 is SNHLY, CDR2 FYNNEI, per germline. V dropped 8 bases and J dropped 3 bases, with 11 bases sitting between them. This CDR3 spans 12 amino acids. The CDR3 loop reads CASGDRLYEQYF. The DNA of the CDR3 is TGTGCCAGCGGAGACAGGCTCTACGAGCAGTACTTC.

This chain uses TRBV2 with TRBJ2-7; no reliable D call. Germline V gene lookup returns CDR1 SNHLY and CDR2 FYNNEI. The CDR3 loop spans 9 amino acids. V was shortened by 3 bases and J by 12 bases, with 6 bases between the two germline ends. The chain's CDR3 is CASSERRYF. The CDR3 DNA reads as TGTGCCAGCAGTGAGAGGAGGTACTTC.

The chain is built from TRBV27 and TRBJ1-1; a weak D match, TRBD1 (6 bases). CDR1 and CDR2 (germline): MNHEY, SMNVEV (reference sequence). The V and J ends lost 5 bases and 10 bases respectively, with 17 bases between them. The CDR3 length is 13 residues. The CDR3 nucleotides read TGTGCCAGCAGTGGGGGCGGAGTTGGGGCAGCTTTCTTT. This encodes CASSGGGVGAAFF.

V and J are TRBV5-1 and TRBJ2-2; 12 bases are a match to TRBD1. Germline V gene lookup returns CDR1 SGHRS and CDR2 YFSETQ. The CDR3 runs 17 residues. The V gene end was trimmed by 7 bases and the J gene end by 6 bases; junction bases not matched to a gene: 13. The CDR3 region has the DNA TGCGCCAGCGGGTACTCCCCGGGACAGGGGGCCTCCGGGGAGCTGTTTTTT. Its protein is CASGYSPGQGASGELFF.

This sequence joins TRBV10-3 and TRBJ1-3; D call uncertain. Germline lookup yields CDR1 ENHRY and CDR2 SYGVKD. Trimming shortened V by 1 base and J by 2 bases, and 15 bases separated the two germline ends. The CDR3 totals 17 residues. For the CDR3, the DNA is TGTGCCATCAGTGAGTTGCGCGGGAGGGTTGCTGGAAACACCATATATTTT. Amino acid sequence: CAISELRGRVAGNTIYF.

V gene TRBV5-8 combines with J gene TRBJ2-2; no clear D gene. V lost 3 bases and J 3 bases, leaving 9 bases between the germline ends. In germline, CDR1 is SGHTS, CDR2 YDEGEE. There are 14 residues in the CDR3. The CDR3 sequence is CASSYDMDTGELFF. CDR3 in DNA: TGTGCCAGCAGCTACGACATGGACACCGGGGAGCTGTTTTTT.

The chain's CDR3 is CASSPYRTGNQPQHF. For the CDR3, the DNA is TGTGCCAGCAGCCCCTACAGGACGGGAAATCAGCCCCAGCATTTT. The chain has TRBV27 and TRBJ1-5; D is perhaps TRBD1 (5 bases). CDR1 and CDR2 (germline): MNHEY, SMNVEV (reference sequence). Deletions cut 6 bases from V and 4 bases from J, with 16 bases between. The CDR3 contains 15 residues.

The V and J genes are TRBV11-2 and TRBJ2-1; 14 nucleotides align to TRBD2. Trimming cost V 4 bases and J 7 bases; bases outside gene matches: 3. Germline V gives CDR1 SGHAT, CDR2 FQNNGV. This CDR3 is 15 amino acids long. DNA for the CDR3: TGTGCCAGCAGCTCAGGGACTAGCGGGAGTAATGAGCAGTTCTTC. Amino acids: CASSSGTSGSNEQFF. Looking up the rest from reference TRBV11-2 and TRBJ2-1 gives the full variable domain: EAGVAQSPRYKIIEKRQSVAFWCNPISGHATLYWYQQILGQGPKLLIQFQNNGVVDDSQLPKDRFSAERLKGVDSTLKIQPAKLEDSAVYLCASSSGTSGSNEQFFGPGTRLTVL.

The rearrangement uses TRBV5-4 and TRBJ2-7; D could derive from TRBD1 or TRBD2 (6 bases each). Germline values: CDR1 SGHNT, CDR2 YYREEE (reference sequence). CDR3 size: 12 residues. V was trimmed by 2 bases and J by 5 bases, leaving 8 bases between them. The CDR3 protein is CASSFGGNEQYF. DNA of the CDR3: TGTGCCAGCAGCTTCGGGGGCAACGAGCAGTACTTC.

J is TRBJ1-2 and V is TRBV19, with D unclear. This CDR3 comprises 14 residues. CDR1 and CDR2 from the germline V gene are LNHDA and SQIVND (reference sequence). Between the trimmed V and J ends, which lost 2 bases and 1 base, there was a span of 8 bases. The CDR3 sequence: CASSILGSNYGYTF. The CDR3 DNA sequence: TGTGCCAGTAGTATACTCGGTAGTAACTATGGCTACACCTTC.

J is TRBJ2-7 and V is TRBV4-1; D is possibly TRBD2 (7 bases). The CDR3 length is 16 residues. The germline V gene has CDR1 MGHRA and CDR2 YSYEKL. V lost 1 base and J lost 4, with 17 bases in between. This CDR3 is CASSQGVGGRRYEQYF. In DNA, the CDR3 is TGCGCCAGCAGCCAAGGGGTGGGGGGGCGAAGGTACGAGCAGTACTTC.

The chain carries TRBV5-1 and TRBJ2-5; D is possibly TRBD2 (6 bases). Germline values: CDR1 SGHRS, CDR2 YFSETQ. CDR3 length: 15 residues. Trimming cost V 5 bases and J 4 bases, with 18 bases left between them. CDR3 residues: CASRGREDVRETQYF. DNA of the CDR3: TGCGCCAGCAGGGGTAGGGAGGACGTGAGAGAGACCCAGTACTTC.

V gene TRBV6-5 combines with J gene TRBJ1-2, with a tentative D call TRBD1 (5 bases). The length of the CDR3 is 14 residues. Germline loops: CDR1 MNHEY, CDR2 SVGAGI. V shed 2 bases and J shed 6 bases, with 13 bases lying between them. The CDR3 protein is CASSYVKTGDGYTF. CDR3 DNA sequence: TGTGCCAGCAGTTACGTCAAAACGGGGGATGGCTACACCTTC.

In its sample, this clone was seen once. The V gene is TRBV20-1, the J gene TRBJ2-7, with D tentatively TRBD2 (5 bases). Trimming took 3 bases from V and 3 from J, leaving 6 bases between them. In germline, CDR1 is DFQATT, CDR2 SNEGSKA (reference sequence). CDR3 size: 11 residues. The CDR3 loop reads CSARGSYEQYF. Written as DNA, the CDR3 is TGCAGTGCTAGGGGGAGCTACGAGCAGTACTTC.

V gene TRBV7-8 combines with J gene TRBJ2-1; 14 nucleotides line up with TRBD2. CDR1 SGHVS and CDR2 FQNEAQ come from the germline V gene. V lost 5 bases to trimming and J lost 4 bases; unmatched junction nucleotides: 7. The CDR3 sequence is 17 residues long. Here the CDR3 reads CASSLRLAGGPYNEQFF. In DNA, the CDR3 is TGTGCCAGCAGCCTTAGACTAGCGGGAGGGCCGTACAATGAGCAGTTCTTC.

The chain uses TRBV5-1 and TRBJ2-2; no reliable D call. V was shortened by 0 bases and J by 2 bases, with 8 bases between the two germline ends. The germline gives CDR1 SGHRS, CDR2 YFSETQ. This CDR3 region has 15 residues. The CDR3 is CASSLVALNTGELFF. The CDR3, as DNA: TGCGCCAGCAGCTTGGTTGCCCTAAACACCGGGGAGCTGTTTTTT.

This CDR3 reads CASRLGSTPDTQYF. The CDR3 DNA reads as TGTGCCAGCAGACTGGGTTCCACACCCGATACGCAGTATTTT. The gene calls are TRBV27 and TRBJ2-3; D remains ambiguous. Germline V gene sequence: CDR1 MNHEY, CDR2 SMNVEV (reference sequence). Trimming pared 6 bases from V and 6 bases from J, leaving 16 bases between. The CDR3 consists of 14 residues.

This chain connects TRBV28 to TRBJ2-3; 9 positions agree with TRBD2. Trimming cost V 4 bases and J 3 bases; bases outside gene matches: 2. From germline, CDR1 is MDHEN and CDR2 SYDVKM. The CDR3 sequence is 14 residues long. The CDR3 sequence is CASSYSGSTDTQYF. The CDR3 DNA reads TGTGCCAGCAGTTATAGCGGGAGTACAGATACGCAGTATTTT.

The chain employs TRBV27 and TRBJ2-7; D gene unclear. The CDR3 has 13 residues. The germline V gene has CDR1 MNHEY and CDR2 SMNVEV (reference sequence). V was trimmed by 0 bases and J by 4 bases, leaving 7 bases between them. The CDR3 protein is CASSLSGLYEQYF. CDR3 bases: TGTGCCAGCAGTTTATCAGGGCTATACGAGCAGTACTTC.

This chain joins TRBV4-1 and TRBJ2-1, with 8 bases that match TRBD2. From germline, CDR1 is MGHRA and CDR2 YSYEKL. The CDR3 is 16 residues long. Trimming took 0 bases from V and 5 from J; bases not matched to a gene: 6. CDR3 in amino acids: CASSQDGAGVNNEQFF. As DNA, the CDR3 is TGCGCCAGCAGCCAAGACGGAGCGGGGGTCAACAATGAGCAGTTCTTC.